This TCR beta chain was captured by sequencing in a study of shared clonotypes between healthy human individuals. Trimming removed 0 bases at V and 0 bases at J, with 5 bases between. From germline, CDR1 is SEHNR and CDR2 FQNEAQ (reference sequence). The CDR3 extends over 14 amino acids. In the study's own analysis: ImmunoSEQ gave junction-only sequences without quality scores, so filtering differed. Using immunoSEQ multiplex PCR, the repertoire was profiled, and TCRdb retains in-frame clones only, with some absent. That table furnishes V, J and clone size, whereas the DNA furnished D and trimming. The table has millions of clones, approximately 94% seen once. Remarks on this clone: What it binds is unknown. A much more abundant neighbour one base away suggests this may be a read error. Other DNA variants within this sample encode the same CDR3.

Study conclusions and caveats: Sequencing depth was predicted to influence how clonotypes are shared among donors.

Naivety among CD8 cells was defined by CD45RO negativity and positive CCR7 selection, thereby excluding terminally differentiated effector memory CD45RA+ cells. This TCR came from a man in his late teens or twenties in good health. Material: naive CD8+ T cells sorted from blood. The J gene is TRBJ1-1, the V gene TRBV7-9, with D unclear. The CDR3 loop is CASSLAGMNTEAFF. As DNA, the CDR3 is TGTGCCAGCAGCTTAGCGGGGATGAACACTGAAGCTTTCTTT. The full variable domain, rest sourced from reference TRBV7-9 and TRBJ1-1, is DTGVSQNPRHKITKRGQNVTFRCDPISEHNRLYWYRQTLGQGPEFLTYFQNEAQLEKSRLLSDRFSAERPKGSFSTLEIQRTEQGDSAMYLCASSLAGMNTEAFFGQGTRLTVV.